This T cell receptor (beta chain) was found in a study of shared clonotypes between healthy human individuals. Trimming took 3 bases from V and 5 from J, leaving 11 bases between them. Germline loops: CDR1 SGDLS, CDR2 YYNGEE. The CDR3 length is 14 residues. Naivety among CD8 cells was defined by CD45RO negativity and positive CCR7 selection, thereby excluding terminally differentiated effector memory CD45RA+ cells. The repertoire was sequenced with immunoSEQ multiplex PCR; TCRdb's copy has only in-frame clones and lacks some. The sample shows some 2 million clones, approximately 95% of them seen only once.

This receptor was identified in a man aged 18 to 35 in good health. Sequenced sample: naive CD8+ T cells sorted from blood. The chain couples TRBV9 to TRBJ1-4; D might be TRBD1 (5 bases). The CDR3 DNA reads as TGTGCCAGCAGCGCCCTACAGGCAAATGAAAAACTGTTTTTT. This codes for CASSALQANEKLFF.